The clone carrying this T cell receptor (beta chain) has just a few counts. During active infection, Seattle patients enrolled and were then monitored through disease. The record originates from a study of blood T cell repertoires in COVID-19. The overall study: Collection of acute and convalescent COVID-19 samples took place in the United States, Italy and Spain. From T cells, B-cell-depleted T cells, or PBMCs came the material, which was cDNA or gDNA.

Clones were read by immunoSEQ multiplex PCR, and TCRdb kept only the in-frame ones, dropping some. The table has around 200,000 clones, approximately 83% seen once. Trimming removed 6 bases at V and 4 bases at J, with 18 bases between. The length of the CDR3 is 15 residues. CDR1 KGHSH and CDR2 LQKENI come from the germline V gene. The source is a woman aged 25 to 39 with COVID-19, enrolled during active disease. The chain is built from TRBV18 and TRBJ1-2; weak D call: TRBD1 (6 bases). Sequenced material: peripheral blood. This CDR3 reads CASSENLDSSYGYTF. The DNA of the CDR3 is TGTGCCAGCTCGGAGAACCTGGACAGCTCCTATGGCTACACCTTC.